This T cell receptor (beta chain) was captured in a study of T cell responses to AZD1222 COVID-19 vaccine. Germline V gives CDR1 SGHRS, CDR2 YFSETQ. The CDR3 has 16 amino acids. Trimming cost V 4 bases and J 1 base; bases outside gene matches: 5. Comments on this clone: As yet, its antigen is unknown.

The protocol was immunoSEQ multiplex PCR, while the TCRdb copy is restricted to in-frame clones and leaves out a portion. Found here are 150,000 to 200,000 clones, around 92% of them singletons; the top ten hold around 4.6%. Study-wide results and caveats: The breadth and depth of Spike-specific TCRs increased once two AZD1222 doses had been given.

V is TRBV5-1 and J is TRBJ2-1, with 10 bases lining up with TRBD2. Sequences were derived from peripheral blood, sampled on day 0 of MenACWY control vaccination. This TCR came from an adult in good health. CDR3 sequence (DNA): TGCGCCAGCAGCATTGGTAGCGGGAGGTCCTACAATGAGCAGTTCTTC. Protein sequence: CASSIGSGRSYNEQFF.